This T cell receptor beta chain was sequenced in a study of T cells in Graves' hyperthyroidism and ophthalmopathy. 14 amino acids form the CDR3, both terminal residues included. Per germline, CDR1 LNHDA and CDR2 SQIVND (reference sequence). Study-wide results and limits: Blood also showed most of the thyroid clonotypes that were expanded above 0.001.

Amplification targeted TCR beta CDR3 regions from RNA transcripts. Researchers ran a first-round RT-PCR on the TCR CDR3 using the HTBI primer set. MiXCR, run by TCRdb on the multiplex PCR reads, gives a single entry per CDR3 protein. The data contain 35,000 or so distinct CDR3 sequences, 40% to 65% of them singletons. About this clonotype itself: Its specificity is unknown. The conserved phenylalanine or tryptophan normally closing the CDR3 is absent here, so this likely arose from a read error. The DNA is omitted, as the CDR3 cannot be located on it reliably, and the CDR3 follows TCRdb's listing.

The specimen sequenced was blood. The rearrangement links TRBV19 to TRBJ1-1; TRBD1, the D gene given by the table, was not confirmed from the DNA. This receptor was obtained from a man aged 35-49 years with Graves' ophthalmopathy. CDR3 sequence reads: CASKTGAGGTEAFC.